These 21 T cell receptor beta chains came from one sample sequenced in a study of human T cells and chemical hapten exposure. The time point: patch test 2, 6 weeks after DPC sensitization. Treatment given: therapeutic diphenylcyclopropenone sensitization with weekly scalp DPC. TCRdb reprocessed the RACE reads via MiXCR and lists one record per CDR3 protein. The sample holds under 450,000 distinct CDR3 sequences, around 6% seen once. The starting material was whole blood, obtained in connection with sensitization to the hapten diphenylcyclopropenone (DPC). Receptors originate from a woman between 18 and 30 years old with alopecia areata. Some clones in this sample may be carry-over from other donors' samples.

This clonotype was counted many times. The genes are TRBV4-2 and TRBJ2-5; D is possibly TRBD1 (5 bases). V dropped 0 bases and J dropped 5 bases, with 10 bases sitting between them. This CDR3 contains 14 residues. Germline CDR1 is LGHNA and CDR2 is YNFKEQ. This CDR3 reads CASSQEEGAETQYF. CDR3 nucleotide sequence: TGTGCCAGCAGCCAAGAAGAAGGGGCTGAGACCCAGTACTTC.

The chain has TRBV5-1 and TRBJ2-5; unclear D gene. In germline, CDR1 is SGHRS, CDR2 YFSETQ. The germline V and J ends were trimmed by 0 bases and 1 base, with 19 bases remaining between them. The CDR3 sequence is 18 residues long. The CDR3 loop is CASSLAVAARRVQETQYF. DNA for the CDR3: TGCGCCAGCAGCTTGGCCGTGGCAGCAAGACGGGTCCAAGAGACCCAGTACTTC.

In its sample, this clonotype was seen many times. The J gene is TRBJ1-4, the V gene TRBV20-1; no firm D call. CDR1 is DFQATT and CDR2 is SNEGSKA in the germline V gene (reference sequence). The V gene lost 0 bases and the J gene lost 2 bases, with 7 bases spanning the gap. The CDR3 totals 14 residues. This chain's CDR3 is CSARDMTTNEKLFF. CDR3 DNA: TGCAGTGCTAGAGACATGACCACTAATGAAAAACTGTTTTTT.

The chain joins TRBV7-3 to TRBJ2-2; D unresolved. This CDR3 has 14 amino acids. Trimming removed 2 bases at V and 3 bases at J, with 7 bases between. The germline gives CDR1 SGHTA, CDR2 FQGTGA. The CDR3 sequence is CASSLWSDTGELFF. The CDR3 DNA follows: TGTGCCAGCAGCTTATGGTCCGACACCGGGGAGCTGTTTTTT.

This clonotype was counted between two and nine times. The V and J genes are TRBV6-2 or TRBV6-3 and TRBJ2-3; TRBD1 is a possible D gene (6 bases). Germline loops: CDR1 MNHEY, CDR2 SVGEGT. The CDR3 totals 14 residues. V dropped 5 bases and J dropped 3 bases, with 12 bases sitting between them. The CDR3 DNA sequence: TGTGCCAGCAGTGAGTGGGGGCGGACAGATACGCAGTATTTT. Its protein is CASSEWGRTDTQYF.

The genes are TRBV10-3 and TRBJ2-1, with D possibly TRBD2 on 6 matching bases. With 0 bases removed from V and 4 bases from J, the gap between germline ends came to 10 bases. Germline-derived CDR1 and CDR2 are ENHRY and SYGVKD. This CDR3 region has 15 residues. DNA for the CDR3: TGTGCCATCAGTGAGTCGGATAGCGGATACAATGAGCAGTTCTTC. Protein: CAISESDSGYNEQFF.

This clonotype came up many times. J is TRBJ1-3 and V is TRBV15; D is unresolved. The germline CDR1 and CDR2 sequences are LNHNV and YYDKDF (reference sequence). Trimming took off 0 bases at V and 4 bases at J, with 10 bases between the two ends. The CDR3 length is 15 residues. CDR3 region: CATSRDSSGGNTIYF. Written as DNA, the CDR3 is TGTGCCACCAGCAGAGATTCTTCCGGGGGAAACACCATATATTTT.

This clonotype was counted at least ten times. The chain carries TRBV7-9 and TRBJ2-1; 8 bases fit TRBD2. Germline CDR1 SEHNR, CDR2 FQNEAQ (reference sequence). Trimming cost V 5 bases and J 3 bases; bases outside gene matches: 9. This CDR3 has 16 residues. CDR3 coding DNA: TGTGCCAGCAGCCTACTAGCGGAATACTTCTACAATGAGCAGTTCTTC. It codes for CASSLLAEYFYNEQFF.

This clonotype was recorded many times. The J gene is TRBJ1-6, the V gene TRBV12-3 or TRBV12-4; the match to TRBD1 covers 7 bases. This CDR3 region has 14 residues. The ends lost 5 bases at V and 7 bases at J; junction bases unmatched: 5. The CDR3 DNA is TGTGCCAGCAGTCCCGGGACAGTGAATTCACCCCTCCACTTT. Its protein product is CASSPGTVNSPLHF.

This clonotype has at least ten counts. DNA of the CDR3: TGTGCCAGCAGTTCCTCTACAGGGGACGGCTACACCTTC. The encoded protein is CASSSSTGDGYTF. This chain joins TRBV7-9 and TRBJ1-2; 7 bases align to TRBD1. Germline lookup yields CDR1 SEHNR and CDR2 FQNEAQ (reference sequence). V lost 6 bases, J lost 8 bases, and 9 bases stayed unmatched. The length of the CDR3 is 13 residues.

In its sample, this clonotype was seen a few times. V gene TRBV7-2 combines with J gene TRBJ2-3; D ambiguous. Germline-derived CDR1 and CDR2 are SGHTA and FQGNSA. The V end was cut by 2 bases, the J end by 1 base, with 10 bases between. The CDR3 spans 15 residues. The chain's CDR3 is CASSLKVMGTDTQYF. The CDR3 DNA is TGTGCCAGCAGCTTAAAAGTAATGGGCACAGATACGCAGTATTTT.

This clonotype was recorded at least ten times. This sequence joins TRBV10-3 and TRBJ1-5; tentatively, D is TRBD1 (5 bases). V lost 0 bases and J lost 4, with 10 bases in between. Germline loops: CDR1 ENHRY, CDR2 SYGVKD. The CDR3 loop spans 15 amino acids. The CDR3: CAISESLAGNQPQHF. Here the CDR3 DNA reads TGTGCCATCAGTGAGTCGCTGGCAGGGAATCAGCCCCAGCATTTT.

In this sample, this clonotype turned up many times. This chain uses TRBV20-1 with TRBJ2-1; 14 positions match TRBD2. Trimming took 6 bases from V and 3 from J; bases not matched to a gene: 4. The germline V gene encodes CDR1 DFQATT and CDR2 SNEGSKA (reference sequence). The CDR3 has 15 amino acids. The CDR3 here is CSAGLAGGDYNEQFF. CDR3 DNA sequence: TGCAGTGCCGGACTAGCGGGGGGCGACTACAATGAGCAGTTCTTC.

In its sample, this clonotype was seen many times. V usage is TRBV20-1 and J usage is TRBJ2-7; D is undetermined. V lost 2 bases to trimming and J lost 0 bases, with 11 bases between them. Germline values: CDR1 DFQATT, CDR2 SNEGSKA (reference sequence). The CDR3 spans 14 residues. CDR3 DNA sequence: TGCAGTGCTAGACCAGCCCAAAGCTCCTACGAGCAGTACTTC. This sequence encodes CSARPAQSSYEQYF.

This clonotype was seen repeatedly, ten times or more. The V gene is TRBV9, the J gene TRBJ1-2; 8 bases align to TRBD1. CDR1 and CDR2 (germline): SGDLS, YYNGEE. The ends lost 0 bases at V and 7 bases at J; junction bases unmatched: 5. This CDR3 region has 14 residues. The CDR3: CASSVAGQGFGYTF. The DNA of the CDR3 is TGTGCCAGCAGCGTAGCAGGACAGGGCTTTGGCTACACCTTC.

The J gene is TRBJ2-4, the V gene TRBV5-5, with a possible D match to TRBD1 (6 bases). The CDR3 runs to 15 residues. Trimming left V 4 bases short and J 2 bases short, with 13 bases between. Looked up from germline, CDR1 is SGHKS and CDR2 is YYEKEE (reference sequence). CDR3 sequence reads: CASSANRDPKNIQYF. The CDR3 DNA follows: TGTGCCAGCAGCGCGAACAGGGATCCCAAAAACATTCAGTACTTC.

This clonotype was seen only a few times. This chain uses TRBV3-1 with TRBJ2-5; 9 nucleotides line up with TRBD2. CDR1 is LGHDT, CDR2 YNNKEL, per germline (reference sequence). The CDR3 spans 18 residues. V lost 0 bases and J lost 1; bases outside the gene matches: 9. The CDR3 bases are TGTGCCAGCAGCCAAGATGGGCCCAGCGGGGGGTCCCAAGAGACCCAGTACTTC. Amino acids: CASSQDGPSGGSQETQYF.

This clonotype was recorded at least ten times. The V gene is TRBV27, the J gene TRBJ1-6, with D possibly TRBD1 on 6 matching bases. The CDR3 loop spans 18 amino acids. The germline V gene has CDR1 MNHEY and CDR2 SMNVEV (reference sequence). With 1 base removed from V and 9 bases from J, the gap between germline ends came to 22 bases. The DNA of the CDR3 is TGTGCCAGCAGTTTATTTCTTCCGGCAGGGGTCAGAGGTTCACCCCTCCACTTT. Its protein product is CASSLFLPAGVRGSPLHF.

The chain uses TRBV7-2 and TRBJ2-3; D may correspond to TRBD1 or TRBD2 (5 bases each). Trimming took 3 bases from V and 0 from J, leaving 19 bases between them. Looked up from germline, CDR1 is SGHTA and CDR2 is FQGNSA. CDR3 length: 18 residues. CDR3 nucleotides: TGTGCCAGCAGCTTGAGAGGATTCCGGGGACCAAGCACAGATACGCAGTATTTT. Amino acids: CASSLRGFRGPSTDTQYF.

This clonotype was recorded at least ten times. The chain links TRBV6-6 to TRBJ2-2, with D maybe TRBD1 (5 bases). CDR3 length: 14 residues. Trimming stripped 4 bases from V and 1 base from J, with 7 bases between. The germline CDR1 and CDR2 sequences are MNHNY and SVGAGI (reference sequence). In DNA form, the CDR3 reads TGTGCCAGCAGTTCGCAGGGGAACACCGGGGAGCTGTTTTTT. Its protein is CASSSQGNTGELFF.

This clonotype was observed a handful of times. The rearrangement uses TRBV5-5 and TRBJ1-1, with no clear D. This CDR3 is 12 amino acids long. V lost 0 bases to trimming and J lost 7 bases, with 7 bases between them. CDR1 and CDR2 (germline): SGHKS, YYEKEE (reference sequence). The CDR3 spells CASSLETNEAFF. DNA for the CDR3: TGTGCCAGCAGCTTGGAGACGAATGAAGCTTTCTTT.